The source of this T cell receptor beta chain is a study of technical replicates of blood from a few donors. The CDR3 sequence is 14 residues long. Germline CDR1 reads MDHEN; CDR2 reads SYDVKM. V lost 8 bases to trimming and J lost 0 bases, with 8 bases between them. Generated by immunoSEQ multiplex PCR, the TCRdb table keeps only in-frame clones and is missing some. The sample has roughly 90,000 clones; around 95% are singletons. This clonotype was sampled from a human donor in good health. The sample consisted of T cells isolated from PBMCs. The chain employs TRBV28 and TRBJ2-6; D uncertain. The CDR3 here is CASRRGSGANVLTF. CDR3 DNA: TGTGCCAGCCGGCGAGGCTCTGGGGCCAACGTCCTGACTTTC.